This is a list of T cell receptor beta chains from one sample in a study of regulatory T cells in long-lasting Graves disease. A single record per CDR3 protein comes from TCRdb applying MiXCR to the multiplex PCR reads. The table lists over 450,000 distinct CDR3 sequences, about a fifth of them singletons. Specimen: peripheral blood mononuclear cells (PBMCs), collected when the disease was refractory, from a patient treated with antithyroid drugs. All receptors come from a female donor with Graves disease. Both conserved end residues are part of each CDR3. Each record gives: clone size, J gene, V gene, D gene, CDR3 DNA, CDR3 protein. A D gene is named only where the DNA matches it firmly. Rows give clone size only sometimes, using once, few, many, or a class for an expanded clone.

many TRBJ2-7 TRBV6-5 . TGTGCCAGCAGTTACGCGGATACCTCCTACGAGCAGTACTTC CASSYADTSYEQYF
. TRBJ2-3 TRBV2 . TGTGCCAGCAGCGCACCGAGCGGGCTTGGTGCAGATACGCAGTATTTT CASSAPSGLGADTQYF
few TRBJ2-3 TRBV12-3/TRBV12-4 . TGTGCCAGCAGCCCACTTATCGGAGCCACAGATACGCAGTATTTT CASSPLIGATDTQYF
. TRBJ2-7 TRBV6-1 . TGTACCAGCAGAAGGGGTCTCACAAGCTCCTACGAGCAGTACTTC CTSRRGLTSSYEQYF
many TRBJ2-7 TRBV11-2 TRBD1 TGTGCCAGCAGCGTCGGAACAGGGGGCTACGAGCAGTACTTC CASSVGTGGYEQYF
many TRBJ1-5 TRBV28 . TGTGCCAGCAGTTTATTACTTAGCAATCAGCCCCAGCATTTT CASSLLLSNQPQHF
many TRBJ2-5 TRBV7-9 TRBD2 TGTGCCAGCATCCTTTCACTAGCGGGGGCTCAAGAGACCCAGTACTTC CASILSLAGAQETQYF
many TRBJ1-5 TRBV6-5 . TGTGCCAGCAGTTACTCCGGTGCGGGGGTTGATCAGCCCCAGCATTTT CASSYSGAGVDQPQHF
many TRBJ2-5 TRBV12-3/TRBV12-4 . TGTGCCAGCAGTTTGAGCAAGACCCAGTACTTC CASSLSKTQYF
few TRBJ1-3 TRBV5-5 TRBD1 TGTGCCAGCAGCTCCATGGACAGGGACAGCTCTGGAAACACCATATATTTT CASSSMDRDSSGNTIYF
. TRBJ2-2 TRBV7-9 TRBD2 TGTGCCAGCAGCTTAGTCACCGGGACTAGACGTACATCGAACACCGGGGAGCTGTTTTTT CASSLVTGTRRTSNTGELFF
. TRBJ2-5 TRBV4-3 TRBD2 TGCGCCAGCAGCCAAGGGGGGGGAGCGGGAGGGCCGGAGACCCAGTACTTC CASSQGGGAGGPETQYF
. TRBJ2-5 TRBV20-1 TRBD2 TGCAGTGCCCGCGAGGGACTAGTGGAGACCCAGTACTTC CSAREGLVETQYF
many TRBJ2-5 TRBV6-5 . TGTGCCAGCAGTTACTCATCCGGGGAAGAGACCCAGTACTTC CASSYSSGEETQYF
many TRBJ1-4 TRBV2 . TGTGCCAGCAGTGAGACCAAACTATATAATGAAAAACTGTTTTTT CASSETKLYNEKLFF
few TRBJ2-2 TRBV24-1 . TGTGCCACCAGTGCCCTCGGCAGGGGTTCGGGGGAGCTGTTTTTT CATSALGRGSGELFF
few TRBJ2-4 TRBV7-2 . TGTGCCAGCAGTCTAATAGCCAAAAACATTCAGTACTTC CASSLIAKNIQYF
. TRBJ2-4 TRBV7-2 TRBD2 TGTGCCAGCTCGGGGGGGCATACCATTCAGTACTTC CASSGGHTIQYF
. TRBJ2-1 TRBV2 TRBD1 TGTGCCAGCAGTGACTTACATGCCACAGGGGGCAGTTACAATGAGCAGTTCTTC CASSDLHATGGSYNEQFF
many TRBJ2-6 TRBV12-3/TRBV12-4 . TGTGCCAGCCTTCCTTTAGGGGCCAACGTCCTGACTTTC CASLPLGANVLTF
. TRBJ1-6 TRBV4-1 . TGCGCCAGCAGCCAAGACGAAGGGACACGGGCCCTCCACTTT CASSQDEGTRALHF
many TRBJ2-5 TRBV24-1 TRBD1 TGTGCCACCAGTGATCCAACAGGGGGCACAGAGACCCAGTACTTC CATSDPTGGTETQYF
many TRBJ2-7 TRBV27 TRBD2 TGTGCCAGCAGTTATTTAGGGGGACTAGCGGGAGTGCAGGAGCAGTACTTC CASSYLGGLAGVQEQYF
. TRBJ2-7 TRBV29-1 . TGCAGCGTTGAAGTGGATAGCTACGAGCAGTACTTC CSVEVDSYEQYF
. TRBJ2-7 TRBV24-1 TRBD1 TGTGCCACCAGTGACCCGGGACAGGGGGGCGAGCAGTACTTC CATSDPGQGGEQYF
. TRBJ1-5 TRBV28 . TGTGCCAGCAGTTTATTTGGGGCGGTTGAAAGGCCCCAGCATTTT CASSLFGAVERPQHF
. TRBJ2-6 TRBV6-2/TRBV6-3 . TGTGCCAGCAGCATCCAGAGCTCTGGGGCCAACGTCCTGACTTTC CASSIQSSGANVLTF
few TRBJ2-2 TRBV6-2/TRBV6-3 . TGTGCCAGCCCACAGGGCTCCGGGGAGCTGTTTTTT CASPQGSGELFF
few TRBJ1-5 TRBV24-1 . TGTGCCACCAAGCAGTCTCGTCAGCCCCAGCATTTT CATKQSRQPQHF
. TRBJ1-1 TRBV30 . TGTGCCTGGGGCGGCTACTCTGGGTCGGCTTTCTTT CAWGGYSGSAFF
. TRBJ2-3 TRBV11-3 . TGTGCCAGCAGCCCACACTCTAGCACAGATACGCAGTATTTT CASSPHSSTDTQYF
few TRBJ1-5 TRBV30 . TGTGCCTGGAGTAAGGACAGTCGAAGCAATCAGCCCCAGCATTTT CAWSKDSRSNQPQHF
many TRBJ1-2 TRBV29-1 . TGCAGCGTTGAAGATCTGGTAGGGGCGGATGGCTACACCTTC CSVEDLVGADGYTF
many TRBJ2-5 TRBV28 TRBD2 TGTGCCAGCAGTCACAGGGGAGCGGGAGGTACCCAGTACTTC CASSHRGAGGTQYF